This record looks at one TCR beta chain sequence and its context. This could be a read error, since a much larger clone is one nucleotide away. The sample holds other DNA sequences that translate to the same CDR3. The sample is drawn from a study of blood T cell repertoires in COVID-19. About the research overall: Both acute and convalescent COVID-19 samples were obtained from the United States, Italy and Spain.

Profiled with immunoSEQ multiplex PCR; TCRdb holds only in-frame clones, not every one. Of around 130,000 clones in the sample, 85% were seen once. V was pared by 7 bases and J by 4 bases, with 3 bases of the junction left unmatched. The germline V gene has CDR1 LNHDA and CDR2 SQIVND (reference sequence). This CDR3 region has 14 residues. The source is a man aged 55 to 69 with acute or convalescent COVID-19. The chain has TRBV19 and TRBJ1-5; 11 nucleotides agree with TRBD1. The sample comprised peripheral blood. The CDR3 region is CASTGTGGNQPQHF. The CDR3 nucleotides are TGTGCCAGTACCGGGACAGGGGGAAATCAGCCCCAGCATTTT.